This entry lists 28 T cell receptor beta chains sequenced from one sample in a study of T cells after yellow fever vaccination. Each CDR3 protein gets one entry after TCRdb re-called the 5' RACE reads with MiXCR. The sample has some 110,000 distinct CDR3 sequences; 6.5% to 8% are singletons. Sequenced material: CD4+ T cells sorted from PBMCs, taken less than 11 days after the first yellow fever vaccination. All receptors come from a young man who received the YFV17D yellow fever vaccine.

This clonotype was counted ten times or more. The genes are TRBV11-2 and TRBJ2-3; 8 nucleotides agree with TRBD2. CDR3 length equals 19 residues. J was trimmed by 2 bases and V by 1 base; bases with no gene match: 14. Looked up from germline, CDR1 is SGHAT and CDR2 is FQNNGV. The CDR3 is CASSLGAAFRGGYTDTQYF. The DNA of the CDR3 is TGTGCCAGCAGCTTAGGTGCGGCCTTTCGGGGGGGATACACAGATACGCAGTATTTT.

This clonotype appeared a few times. J is TRBJ2-3 and V is TRBV11-2, with D tentatively TRBD2 (6 bases). The ends were cut back, 4 bases at V and 4 bases at J, with 12 bases in the middle. CDR1 is SGHAT and CDR2 is FQNNGV in the germline V gene. The CDR3 is made up of 14 amino acids. In DNA form, the CDR3 reads TGTGCCAGCAGCTCGGAGGGGCTAGCAGATACGCAGTATTTT. Translated: CASSSEGLADTQYF.

This clonotype was observed many times. The chain carries TRBV24-1 and TRBJ2-1, with D possibly being TRBD1 (5 bases). The V gene's germline CDR1 is KGHDR and CDR2 SFDVKD. The V and J ends lost 3 bases and 7 bases respectively, with 12 bases between them. The length of the CDR3 is 14 residues. Here the CDR3 DNA reads TGTGCCACCAGTGATACCAGGGTTGGGAATGAGCAGTTCTTC. Translating gives CATSDTRVGNEQFF.

This clonotype has ten or more counts. The V gene is TRBV3-1, the J gene TRBJ2-3; D is unclear. The CDR3 sequence is 13 residues long. Germline V gives CDR1 LGHDT, CDR2 YNNKEL (reference sequence). Trimming stripped 0 bases from V and 8 bases from J, with 9 bases between. This CDR3 is CASSQDKVATQYF. The CDR3 DNA follows: TGTGCCAGCAGCCAAGATAAGGTAGCTACGCAGTATTTT.

This clonotype was found many times. The chain joins TRBV5-1 to TRBJ1-1; D unresolved. V lost 0 bases and J 2 bases, leaving 8 bases between the germline ends. CDR3 length: 14 residues. In germline, CDR1 is SGHRS, CDR2 YFSETQ. The CDR3, as DNA: TGCGCCAGCAGCTTGGCCCCAGCAAACACTGAAGCTTTCTTT. It specifies CASSLAPANTEAFF.

There are many counts of this clonotype. This chain connects TRBV20-1 to TRBJ2-7; D is possibly TRBD1 (6 bases). The CDR3 is 15 amino acids. Trimming left V 4 bases short and J 4 bases short, with 20 bases between. The germline gives CDR1 DFQATT, CDR2 SNEGSKA (reference sequence). In DNA form, the CDR3 reads TGCAGTGCTACCGCCGGGACATCGAACCATTACGAGCAGTACGTC. The encoded protein is CSATAGTSNHYEQYV.

This clonotype was observed many times. This chain joins TRBV20-1 and TRBJ2-1; tentatively, D is TRBD2 (6 bases). Between the trimmed V and J ends, which lost 4 bases and 0 bases, there was a span of 10 bases. This CDR3 region has 14 residues. CDR1 and CDR2 (germline): DFQATT, SNEGSKA (reference sequence). The CDR3 nucleotides are TGCAGTGCTACAGGACTACGCTCCTACAATGAGCAGTTCTTC. Protein: CSATGLRSYNEQFF.

This chain's CDR3 is CASSASSARPETQYF. CDR3 nucleotides: TGTGCCAGCAGCGCCTCCTCTGCGCGCCCAGAGACCCAGTACTTC. This chain connects TRBV7-2 to TRBJ2-5; D remains ambiguous. Trimming removed 5 bases at V and 4 bases at J, with 17 bases between. The CDR3 length is 15 residues. Germline CDR1 is SGHTA and CDR2 is FQGNSA.

This clonotype was counted at least ten times. The J gene is TRBJ2-5, the V gene TRBV10-3; the D is unclear. The CDR3 extends over 15 amino acids. Trimming left V 10 bases short and J 3 bases short, with 21 bases between. In germline, CDR1 is ENHRY, CDR2 SYGVKD. The CDR3 loop reads CATSAPYNMEETQYF. The CDR3 DNA is TGTGCCACCTCTGCTCCCTACAATATGGAAGAGACCCAGTACTTC.

There are many counts of this clonotype. The chain uses TRBV18 and TRBJ2-7, with 10 bases aligning to TRBD1. The V gene's germline CDR1 is KGHSH and CDR2 LQKENI. The CDR3 consists of 15 residues. The J segment lost 4 bases and the V segment lost 5 bases, leaving 8 bases of the junction unmatched. The CDR3, as DNA: TGTGCCAGCTCAGCAGCCGGGACAGGGGATTACGAGCAGTACTTC. The encoded protein is CASSAAGTGDYEQYF.

This clonotype was found many times. The rearrangement uses TRBV3-1 and TRBJ2-4; the D gene is possibly TRBD2 (5 bases). Trimming took 0 bases from V and 4 from J, leaving 10 bases between them. This CDR3 comprises 15 residues. The germline gives CDR1 LGHDT, CDR2 YNNKEL (reference sequence). The CDR3 DNA sequence: TGTGCCAGCAGCCAAGACAGCGGATCTAAAAACATTCAGTACTTC. Translation gives CASSQDSGSKNIQYF.

This clonotype appeared many times. This chain links TRBV29-1 with TRBJ1-1, with TRBD1 matching 8 bases. CDR1 is SQVTM and CDR2 is ANQGSEA in the germline V gene. Trimming at V came to 6 bases and at J to 3 bases, leaving 6 bases not matched to a gene. The CDR3 is made up of 13 amino acids. DNA for the CDR3: TGCAGCGTAAAAGACAGGGGTTACACTGAAGCTTTCTTT. It codes for CSVKDRGYTEAFF.

By proportion, this clonotype is medium-sized. The genes are TRBV7-9 and TRBJ2-4, with 9 bases aligning to TRBD2. Germline lookup yields CDR1 SEHNR and CDR2 FQNEAQ (reference sequence). Unmatched junction bases numbered 5, after V lost 5 bases and J lost 0 bases. The length of the CDR3 is 16 residues. The CDR3 protein is CASSASGGLAKNIQYF. DNA of the CDR3: TGTGCCAGCAGCGCCAGCGGGGGGCTAGCCAAAAACATTCAGTACTTC.

This clonotype was detected ten times or more. This rearrangement joins TRBV7-2 to TRBJ2-1; D is possibly TRBD1 (6 bases). Germline V gene sequence: CDR1 SGHTA, CDR2 FQGNSA. Deletions cut 5 bases from V and 10 bases from J, with 18 bases between. This CDR3 contains 14 residues. The CDR3 bases are TGTGCCAGCAGCCCCGATACCAGGGGAATGGAGCAGTTCTTC. Protein sequence: CASSPDTRGMEQFF.

This clonotype was observed many times. V is TRBV18 and J is TRBJ1-5; perhaps TRBD1 as D (5 bases). CDR1 is KGHSH, CDR2 LQKENI, per germline. V dropped 5 bases and J dropped 0 bases, with 14 bases sitting between them. This CDR3 is 16 amino acids long. This CDR3 reads CASSAGGVYSNQPQHF. In DNA form, the CDR3 reads TGTGCCAGCTCAGCCGGAGGGGTATATAGCAATCAGCCCCAGCATTTT.

This clonotype was counted many times. The rearrangement links TRBV7-6 to TRBJ1-1; 8 nucleotides match TRBD1. The germline gives CDR1 SGHVS, CDR2 FNYEAQ. Trimming removed 5 bases from V and 11 bases from J; junction bases left unmatched: 10. The length of the CDR3 is 13 residues. The CDR3 DNA reads TGTGCCAGCAGCCAAGGACAGGGTGGCCGGGCTTTCTTT. It translates to CASSQGQGGRAFF.

This clonotype showed up many times. The chain links TRBV7-2 to TRBJ2-7; TRBD2 is a possible D gene (5 bases). Deletions cut 3 bases from V and 2 bases from J, with 8 bases between. Germline lookup yields CDR1 SGHTA and CDR2 FQGNSA. This CDR3 comprises 13 residues. The CDR3 DNA is TGTGCCAGCAGCTTGTCCGGGACCTACGAGCAGTACTTC. Translation gives CASSLSGTYEQYF.

This clonotype showed up many times. The chain links TRBV6-1 to TRBJ2-3; D unclear. Trimming removed 7 bases from V and 0 bases from J, with 17 bases in between. CDR1 and CDR2 (germline): MNHNS, SASEGT. CDR3 length: 16 residues. The chain's CDR3 is CASTPRPLGSTDTQYF. The CDR3 DNA follows: TGTGCCAGCACCCCCCGCCCGCTGGGGAGCACAGATACGCAGTATTTT.

The rearrangement joins TRBV7-9 to TRBJ2-2; D not certain. V lost 5 bases, J lost 8 bases, and 6 bases lay in between. The CDR3 is made up of 11 amino acids. Germline V gene sequence: CDR1 SEHNR, CDR2 FQNEAQ (reference sequence). CDR3 DNA sequence: TGTGCCAGCAGCACCCCAGGGGAGCTGTTTTTT. Protein product: CASSTPGELFF.

This clonotype was observed at least ten times. The rearrangement joins TRBV7-8 to TRBJ1-1; a possible D gene is TRBD1 (5 bases). This CDR3 has 14 residues. CDR1 is SGHVS and CDR2 is FQNEAQ in the germline V gene. V lost 5 bases and J 3 bases, leaving 13 bases between the germline ends. CDR3 protein: CASSRTGVDTEAFF. CDR3 bases: TGTGCCAGCAGCCGCACGGGGGTCGACACTGAAGCTTTCTTT.

The chain couples TRBV7-2 to TRBJ2-2, with unresolved D. Germline V lookup: CDR1 SGHTA, CDR2 FQGNSA. The CDR3 totals 15 residues. Trimming removed 5 bases at V and 3 bases at J, with 13 bases between. CDR3 bases: TGTGCCAGCAGCCTTGTAGCATGGGACACCGGGGAGCTGTTTTTT. It is translated as CASSLVAWDTGELFF.

This clonotype was counted at least ten times. The chain couples TRBV29-1 to TRBJ2-3; perhaps TRBD2 as D (6 bases). The CDR3 contains 11 residues. V was clipped by 7 bases and J by 4 bases, with 9 bases between them. The germline CDR1 and CDR2 sequences are SQVTM and ANQGSEA. DNA of the CDR3: TGCAGCGGAACTAGCTCAGATACGCAGTATTTT. It encodes CSGTSSDTQYF.

This clonotype has at least ten counts. The chain combines TRBV5-1 with TRBJ2-3, with D hard to call. V was shortened by 3 bases and J by 2 bases, with 4 bases between the two germline ends. Germline assignment: CDR1 SGHRS and CDR2 YFSETQ. CDR3 size: 12 residues. Here the CDR3 reads CASSSNTDTQYF. Here the CDR3 DNA reads TGCGCCAGCAGCTCAAACACAGATACGCAGTATTTT.

This clonotype was seen many times. The chain is built from TRBV7-8 and TRBJ2-5, with TRBD2 identical over 8 bases. The ends lost 0 bases at V and 5 bases at J; junction bases unmatched: 8. Looked up from germline, CDR1 is SGHVS and CDR2 is FQNEAQ. CDR3 length: 16 residues. The CDR3 protein is CASSLAGSGGWETQYF. For the CDR3, the DNA is TGTGCCAGCAGCTTAGCAGGAAGCGGGGGTTGGGAGACCCAGTACTTC.

In its sample, this clonotype was seen a few times. Here the CDR3 DNA reads TGCGCCAGCTCACCAACAGGGGGCGGGGAGACCCAGTACTTC. Its protein is CASSPTGGGETQYF. The J gene is TRBJ2-5, the V gene TRBV5-1; the match to TRBD1 covers 9 bases. CDR1 and CDR2 from the germline V gene are SGHRS and YFSETQ. The V and J ends lost 7 bases and 5 bases, in that order; junction bases with no gene match: 9. CDR3 length: 14 amino acids.

This clonotype was seen many times. This CDR3 reads CSARGRLAGTYEQYF. DNA for the CDR3: TGCAGTGCTAGAGGGAGACTAGCGGGGACCTACGAGCAGTACTTC. The chain has TRBV20-1 and TRBJ2-7; 11 bases map to TRBD2. The CDR3 is 15 residues long. J gave up 2 bases and V 1 base, and 4 bases lay outside the gene matches. Germline values: CDR1 DFQATT, CDR2 SNEGSKA (reference sequence).

This clonotype came up many times. The V gene is TRBV6-5, the J gene TRBJ2-1; D may be TRBD2 (6 bases). The CDR3 spans 14 residues. CDR1 is MNHEY and CDR2 is SVGAGI in the germline V gene. Trimming stripped 2 bases from V and 9 bases from J, with 14 bases between. The CDR3 DNA is TGTGCCAGCAGTTACGTGGGAGGTCGAGCTGAGCAGTTCTTC. Its protein product is CASSYVGGRAEQFF.

This clonotype appeared many times. The chain has TRBV2 and TRBJ2-1; D is uncertain. Germline-derived CDR1 and CDR2 are SNHLY and FYNNEI. CDR3 length: 11 residues. V dropped 7 bases and J dropped 7 bases, with 8 bases sitting between them. The chain's CDR3 is CASTRANEQFF. The CDR3 DNA is TGTGCCAGCACTCGGGCGAATGAGCAGTTCTTC.